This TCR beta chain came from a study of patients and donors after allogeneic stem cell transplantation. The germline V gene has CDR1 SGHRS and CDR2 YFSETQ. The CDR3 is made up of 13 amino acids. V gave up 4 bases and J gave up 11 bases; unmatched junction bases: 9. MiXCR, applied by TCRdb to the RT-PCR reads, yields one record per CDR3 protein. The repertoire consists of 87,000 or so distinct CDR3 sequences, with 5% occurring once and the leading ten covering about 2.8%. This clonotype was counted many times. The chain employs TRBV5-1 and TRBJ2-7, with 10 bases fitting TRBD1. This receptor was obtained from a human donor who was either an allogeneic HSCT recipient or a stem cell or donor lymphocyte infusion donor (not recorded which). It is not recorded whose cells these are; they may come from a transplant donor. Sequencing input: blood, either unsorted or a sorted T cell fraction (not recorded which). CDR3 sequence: CASSPLTGGGEYF. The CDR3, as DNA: TGCGCCAGCAGCCCATTGACAGGGGGCGGAGAGTACTTC.